This TCR beta chain was recorded in a study of T-cell reconstitution after alpha-beta-depleted transplantation in children. Unmatched junction bases numbered 19, after V lost 8 bases and J lost 5 bases. Germline loops: CDR1 SGHAT, CDR2 FQNNGV. The CDR3 length is 17 residues. Preparation of the TCRbeta library was carried out with unique molecular identifiers. TCRdb re-derived calls from the PCR reads in MiXCR, one entry per CDR3 protein. The data show nearly 200,000 distinct CDR3 sequences, with around 5.9% seen just once and approximately 4.1% held by the top ten. This clonotype was seen just once. The sequence derives from a girl under three years old with combined immunodeficiency, due to receive a stem cell transplant. The chain links TRBV11-2 to TRBJ2-5; 8 bases line up with TRBD1. Sequencing was performed on PBMCs, taken before TCRalphabeta/CD19-depleted stem cell transplant. The CDR3, as DNA: TGTGCCAGCGACGCCATAACAGACAGGGGAGCTGCGGAGACCCAGTACTTC. Protein sequence: CASDAITDRGAAETQYF.